A few counts support the clone carrying this T cell receptor beta chain. Its cognate antigen is unknown. These data originate in a study of cytomegalovirus exposure and HLA in healthy donors. Study conclusions and caveats: Productive status was seen about 90% or about 30% of the time for most TCR beta V segments in an earlier analysis. A later analysis reportedly identified an Asian-associated ancestry cluster as carrying fewer N-insertions than the roughly 700-donor mean. A few V segments could not be told apart, such as TRBV6-2 and TRBV6-3, and were left out.

V lost 2 bases, J lost 3 bases, and 4 bases stayed unmatched. The germline V gene has CDR1 SGHNT and CDR2 YYREEE (reference sequence). CDR3 length equals 14 residues. PCR amplification relied on 60 Vbeta primers (plus 13 Jbeta primers). The repertoire was sequenced with immunoSEQ multiplex PCR; TCRdb's copy has only in-frame clones and lacks some. Of tens of thousands of clones listed, approximately 84% are singletons. The chain joins TRBV5-4 to TRBJ2-7, with 8 bases lining up with TRBD2. The receptor's source is a man between 18 and 35 years old in good health and CMV-seronegative. The specimen sequenced was PBMCs. The CDR3 sequence is CASSLAGVSYEQYF. For the CDR3, the DNA is TGTGCCAGCAGCTTAGCGGGAGTCAGCTACGAGCAGTACTTC.